This T cell receptor beta chain was obtained from a study of blood T cells in healthy people across ages. The CDR3 contains 14 residues. The J segment lost 6 bases and the V segment lost 5 bases, leaving 9 bases of the junction unmatched. Germline-derived CDR1 and CDR2 are LNHNV and YYDKDF (reference sequence). Then a second PCR, running about 6 to 12 cycles, was carried out with a sample-barcoded 5' primer and a J-beta primer mix. Each cDNA molecule was tagged by a template-switch adaptor with 12 random nucleotides. MiXCR, applied by TCRdb to the 5' RACE reads, yields one record per CDR3 protein. Of some 940,000 distinct CDR3 sequences in the sample, under 35% were seen once. These same records also appear under a second study, on T cells of mothers and their children. This second study notes: The TCR beta CDR3 read count exceeded 10 million for each mother and was several million for each child. It was found that thymic selection shapes TCR recombination output similarly in related and unrelated pairs.

The chain recombines TRBV15 with TRBJ1-1, with TRBD1 matching 7 bases. This clonotype originated in a woman in her thirties or forties in good health. The sample was blood. This CDR3 reads CATSGRQGSPEAFF. The CDR3 nucleotides read TGTGCCACCAGCGGCCGACAGGGTAGTCCTGAAGCTTTCTTT.